This note documents a single T cell receptor (beta chain) sequence. The target antigen is unknown. This sample stems from a study of radiotherapy plus CTLA-4 blockade in lung cancer. The overall study: Of all patients, around 20% responded objectively and roughly 31% showed disease control.

General observations from the study: Tumor-derived TCR clones expanded in blood after radiotherapy plus ipilimumab. Interferon-beta and early blood T cell clone dynamics reportedly predicted response best.

Libraries were prepared by immunoSEQ multiplex PCR; TCRdb keeps only in-frame clonotypes and omits some of them. Of about 98,000 clones detected, around 86% appear once; the ten largest clones hold around 3.6%. The germline gives CDR1 SGHRS, CDR2 YFSETQ. The V gene lost 4 bases and the J gene lost 0 bases, with 16 bases spanning the gap. The CDR3 sequence is 17 residues long. Sequences were derived from peripheral blood, sampled from a patient treated with radiotherapy plus ipilimumab. The clonotype originates from a human donor with non-small cell lung cancer who had a partial response to radiotherapy plus ipilimumab. The V gene is TRBV5-1, the J gene TRBJ2-2; a possible D gene is TRBD1 (6 bases). CDR3 DNA: TGCGCCAGCAGCCTCGATTCCGGGACAACGAACACCGGGGAGCTGTTTTTT. Translated, it gives CASSLDSGTTNTGELFF.